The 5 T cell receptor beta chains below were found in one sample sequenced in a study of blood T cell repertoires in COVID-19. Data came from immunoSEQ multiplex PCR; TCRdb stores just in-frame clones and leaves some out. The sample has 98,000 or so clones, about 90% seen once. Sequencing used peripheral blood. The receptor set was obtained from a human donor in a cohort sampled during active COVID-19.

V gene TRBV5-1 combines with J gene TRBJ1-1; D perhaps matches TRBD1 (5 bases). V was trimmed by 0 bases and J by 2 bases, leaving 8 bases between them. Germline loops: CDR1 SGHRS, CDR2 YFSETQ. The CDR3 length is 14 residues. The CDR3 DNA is TGCGCCAGCAGCTTGGCACAGGTTAACACTGAAGCTTTCTTT. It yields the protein CASSLAQVNTEAFF.

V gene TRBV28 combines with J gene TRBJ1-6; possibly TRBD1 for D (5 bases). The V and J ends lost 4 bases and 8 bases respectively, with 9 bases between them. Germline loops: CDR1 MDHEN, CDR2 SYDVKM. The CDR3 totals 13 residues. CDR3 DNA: TGTGCCAGCAGTTACCAGGGTGATTCACCCCTCCACTTT. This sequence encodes CASSYQGDSPLHF.

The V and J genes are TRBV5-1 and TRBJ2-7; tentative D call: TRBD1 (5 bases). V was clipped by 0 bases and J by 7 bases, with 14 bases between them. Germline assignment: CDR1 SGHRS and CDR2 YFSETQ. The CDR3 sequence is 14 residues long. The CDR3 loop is CASSLGQGTREQYF. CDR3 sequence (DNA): TGCGCCAGCAGCTTGGGCCAGGGAACTCGGGAGCAGTACTTC.

The CDR3 DNA is TGCGCCAGCAAAACAGGGGTAAAATATGGCTACACCTTC. Translation: CASKTGVKYGYTF. This chain uses TRBV10-1 with TRBJ1-2; TRBD1 matches 7 bases. The length of the CDR3 is 13 residues. The V segment lost 7 bases and the J segment 5 bases; nucleotides outside the gene matches: 7. Germline CDR1 reads WNHNN; CDR2 reads SYGVQD (reference sequence).

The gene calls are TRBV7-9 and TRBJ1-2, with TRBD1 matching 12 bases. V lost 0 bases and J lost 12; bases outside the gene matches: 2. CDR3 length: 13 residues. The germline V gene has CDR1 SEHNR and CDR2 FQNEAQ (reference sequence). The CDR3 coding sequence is TGTGCCAGCAGCTTAGCGGGACAGGGGGCGAACACCTTC. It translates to CASSLAGQGANTF.